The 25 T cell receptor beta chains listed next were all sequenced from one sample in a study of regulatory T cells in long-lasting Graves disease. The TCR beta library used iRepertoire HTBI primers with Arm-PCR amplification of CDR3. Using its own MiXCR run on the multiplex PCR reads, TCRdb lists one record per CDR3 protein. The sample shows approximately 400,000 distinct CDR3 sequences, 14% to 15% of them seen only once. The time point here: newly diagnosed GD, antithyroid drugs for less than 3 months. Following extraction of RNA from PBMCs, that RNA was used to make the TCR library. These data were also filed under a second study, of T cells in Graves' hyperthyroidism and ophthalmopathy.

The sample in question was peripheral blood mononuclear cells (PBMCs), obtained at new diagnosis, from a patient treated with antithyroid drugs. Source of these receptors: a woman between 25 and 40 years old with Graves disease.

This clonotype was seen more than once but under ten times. The CDR3 is CASSTQTGTLRGDTQYF. The CDR3, as DNA: TGTGCCAGTAGTACCCAGACAGGGACCCTTCGAGGAGATACGCAGTATTTT. The chain joins TRBV19 to TRBJ2-3; TRBD1 agrees at 7 bases. Looked up from germline, CDR1 is LNHDA and CDR2 is SQIVND (reference sequence). This CDR3 comprises 17 residues. The ends lost 4 bases at V and 5 bases at J; junction bases unmatched: 15.

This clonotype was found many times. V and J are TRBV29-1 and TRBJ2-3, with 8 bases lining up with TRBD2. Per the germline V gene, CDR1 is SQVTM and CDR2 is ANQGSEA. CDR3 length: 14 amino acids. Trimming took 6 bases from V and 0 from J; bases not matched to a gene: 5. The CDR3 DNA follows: TGCAGCGTAATCGCTAGCGGGAGCACAGATACGCAGTATTTT. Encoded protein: CSVIASGSTDTQYF.

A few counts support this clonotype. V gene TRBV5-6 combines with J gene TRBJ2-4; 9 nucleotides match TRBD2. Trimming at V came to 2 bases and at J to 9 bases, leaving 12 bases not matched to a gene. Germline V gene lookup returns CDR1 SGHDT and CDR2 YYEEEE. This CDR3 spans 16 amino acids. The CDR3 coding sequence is TGTGCCAGCAGCTTCGGTAGGGCGGGAGGGCCAAGCATTCAGTACTTC. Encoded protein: CASSFGRAGGPSIQYF.

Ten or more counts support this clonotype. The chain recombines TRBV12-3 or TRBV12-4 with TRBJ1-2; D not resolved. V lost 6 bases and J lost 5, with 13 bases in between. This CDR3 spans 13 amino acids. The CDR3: CASSPLDRYGYTF. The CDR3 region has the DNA TGTGCCAGCAGCCCGCTCGATAGGTATGGCTACACCTTC.

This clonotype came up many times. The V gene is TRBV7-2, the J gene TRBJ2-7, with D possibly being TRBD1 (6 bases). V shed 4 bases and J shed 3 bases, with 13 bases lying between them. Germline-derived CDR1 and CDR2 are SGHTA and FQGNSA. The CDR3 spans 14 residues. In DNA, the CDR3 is TGTGCCAGCAGCTCCGGGACAAATCACTACGAGCAGTACTTC. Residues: CASSSGTNHYEQYF.

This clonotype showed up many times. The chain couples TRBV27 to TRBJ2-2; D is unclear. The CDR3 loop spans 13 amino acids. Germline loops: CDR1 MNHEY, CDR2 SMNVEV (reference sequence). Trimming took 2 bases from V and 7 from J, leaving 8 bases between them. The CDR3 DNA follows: TGTGCCAGCAGTTTACGAGTCGTCGGGGAGCTGTTTTTT. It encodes CASSLRVVGELFF.

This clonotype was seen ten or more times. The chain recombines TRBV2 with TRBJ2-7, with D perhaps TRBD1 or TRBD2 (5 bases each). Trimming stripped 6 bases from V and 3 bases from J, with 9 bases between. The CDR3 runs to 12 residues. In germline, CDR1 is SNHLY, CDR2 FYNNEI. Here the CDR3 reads CASRGPGYEQYF. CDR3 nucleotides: TGTGCCAGCAGGGGACCGGGCTACGAGCAGTACTTC.

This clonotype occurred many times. The CDR3 reads CASSYLTGSPLHF. The CDR3 coding sequence is TGTGCCAGCAGCTATCTTACGGGTTCACCCCTCCACTTT. The V and J genes are TRBV11-2 and TRBJ1-6; no definite D call. V was pared by 4 bases and J by 9 bases, with 10 bases between. Per the germline V gene, CDR1 is SGHAT and CDR2 is FQNNGV. The CDR3 is made up of 13 amino acids.

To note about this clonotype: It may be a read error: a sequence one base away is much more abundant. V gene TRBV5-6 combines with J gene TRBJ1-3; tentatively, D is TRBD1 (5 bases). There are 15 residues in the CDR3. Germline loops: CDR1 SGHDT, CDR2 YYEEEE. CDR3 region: CASSSQALSGDTIYF. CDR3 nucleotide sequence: TGTGCCAGCAGCTCACAGGCACTCTCTGGAGACACCATATATTTT. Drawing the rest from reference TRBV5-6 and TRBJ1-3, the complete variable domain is DAGVTQSPTHLIKTRGQQVTLRCSPKSGHDTVSWYQQALGQGPQFIFQYYEEEERQRGNFPDRFSGHQFPNYSSELNVNALLLGDSALYLCASSSQALSGDTIYFGEGSWLTVV.

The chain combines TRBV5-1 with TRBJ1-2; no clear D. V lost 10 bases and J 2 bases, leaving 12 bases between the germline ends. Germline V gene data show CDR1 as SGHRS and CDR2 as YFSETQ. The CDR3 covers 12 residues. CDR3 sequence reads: CASHRENYGYTF. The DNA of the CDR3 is TGCGCCTCACATAGGGAGAACTATGGCTACACCTTC.

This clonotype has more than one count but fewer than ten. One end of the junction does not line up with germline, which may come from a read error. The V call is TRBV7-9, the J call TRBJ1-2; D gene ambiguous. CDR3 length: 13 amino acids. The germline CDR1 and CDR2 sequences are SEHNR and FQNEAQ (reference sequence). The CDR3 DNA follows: TGTGCCAGCAGCTTATCGGGAGGGCCTCAAACCCCATTC. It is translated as CASSLSGGPQTPF.

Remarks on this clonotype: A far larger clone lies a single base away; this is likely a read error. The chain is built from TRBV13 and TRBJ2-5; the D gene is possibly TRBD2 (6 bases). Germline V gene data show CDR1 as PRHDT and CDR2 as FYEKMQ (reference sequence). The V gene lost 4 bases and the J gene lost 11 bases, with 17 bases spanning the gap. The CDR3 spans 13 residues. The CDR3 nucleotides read TGTGCCAGCAGCTCTAGCGACTACAATGAGCAGTACTTC. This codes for CASSSSDYNEQYF.

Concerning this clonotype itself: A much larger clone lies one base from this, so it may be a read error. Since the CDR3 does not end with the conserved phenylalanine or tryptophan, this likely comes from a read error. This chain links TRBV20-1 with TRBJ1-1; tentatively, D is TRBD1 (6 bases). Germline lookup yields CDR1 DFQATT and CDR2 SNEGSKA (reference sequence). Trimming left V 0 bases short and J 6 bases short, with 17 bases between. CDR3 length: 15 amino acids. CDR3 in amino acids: CSARDREVGGPEAFS. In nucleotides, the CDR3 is TGCAGTGCTAGAGATCGGGAAGTGGGGGGGCCTGAAGCTTTCTCT.

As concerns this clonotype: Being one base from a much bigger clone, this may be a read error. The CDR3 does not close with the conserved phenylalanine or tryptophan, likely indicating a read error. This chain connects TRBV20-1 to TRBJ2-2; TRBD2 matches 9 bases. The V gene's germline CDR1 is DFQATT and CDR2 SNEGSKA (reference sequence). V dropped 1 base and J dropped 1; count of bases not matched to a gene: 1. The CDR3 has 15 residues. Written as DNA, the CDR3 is TGCAGTGCTAGAGTTAGCGGGAGGAACACCGGGGAGCTGTTTCTT. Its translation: CSARVSGRNTGELFL.

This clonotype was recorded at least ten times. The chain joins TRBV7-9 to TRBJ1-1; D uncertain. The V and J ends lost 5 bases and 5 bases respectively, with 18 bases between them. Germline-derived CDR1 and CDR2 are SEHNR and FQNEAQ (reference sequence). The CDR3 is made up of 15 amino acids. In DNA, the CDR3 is TGTGCCAGCAGCGACCCGACCCTTGGCGGGACTGAAGCTTTCTTT. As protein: CASSDPTLGGTEAFF.

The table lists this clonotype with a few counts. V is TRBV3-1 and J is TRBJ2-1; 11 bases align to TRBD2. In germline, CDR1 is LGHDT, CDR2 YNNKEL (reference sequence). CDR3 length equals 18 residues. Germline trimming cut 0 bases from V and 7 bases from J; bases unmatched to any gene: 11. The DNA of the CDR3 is TGTGCCAGCAGCCAAGATCTTACTAGCGGGAGTAATAGGAATGAGCAGTTCTTC. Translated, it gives CASSQDLTSGSNRNEQFF.

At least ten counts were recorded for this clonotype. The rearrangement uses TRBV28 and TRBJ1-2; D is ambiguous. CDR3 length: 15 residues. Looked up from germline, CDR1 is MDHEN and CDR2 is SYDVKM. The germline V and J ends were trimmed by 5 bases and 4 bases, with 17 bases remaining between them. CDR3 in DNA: TGTGCCAGCAGTCCTCCGAGACCGCTCGTCTATGGCTACACCTTC. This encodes CASSPPRPLVYGYTF.

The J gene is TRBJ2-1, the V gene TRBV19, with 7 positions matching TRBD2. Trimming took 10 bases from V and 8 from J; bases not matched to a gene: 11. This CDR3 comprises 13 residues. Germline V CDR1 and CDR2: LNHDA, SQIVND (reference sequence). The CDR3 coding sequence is TGTGCCACCAAGCGGGACTGGATCGATGAGCAGTTCTTC. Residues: CATKRDWIDEQFF.

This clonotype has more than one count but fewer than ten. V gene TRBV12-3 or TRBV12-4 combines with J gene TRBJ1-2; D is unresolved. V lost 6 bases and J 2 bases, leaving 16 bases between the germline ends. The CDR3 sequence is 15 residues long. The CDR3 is CASSEARTVNYGYTF. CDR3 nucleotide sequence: TGTGCCAGCAGCGAGGCCAGGACGGTGAACTATGGCTACACCTTC.

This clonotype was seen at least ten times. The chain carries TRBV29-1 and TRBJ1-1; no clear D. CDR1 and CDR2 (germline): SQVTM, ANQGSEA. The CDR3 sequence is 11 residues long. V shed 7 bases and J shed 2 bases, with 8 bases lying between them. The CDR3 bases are TGCAGCGGGCGGGGTAACACTGAAGCTTTCTTT. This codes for CSGRGNTEAFF.

The CDR3 coding sequence is TGTGCCAGCAGCCAGACTAGCGAGGGGGAGCTGTTTTTT. Protein product: CASSQTSEGELFF. The genes are TRBV12-3 or TRBV12-4 and TRBJ2-2, with TRBD2 identical over 8 bases. This CDR3 spans 13 amino acids. V was clipped by 6 bases and J by 8 bases; unmatched bases: 5.

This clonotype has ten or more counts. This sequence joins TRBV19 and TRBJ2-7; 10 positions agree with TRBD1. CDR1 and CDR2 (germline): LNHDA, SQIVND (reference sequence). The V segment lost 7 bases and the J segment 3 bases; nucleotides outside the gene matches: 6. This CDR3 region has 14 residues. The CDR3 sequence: CASTPGQGIYEQYF. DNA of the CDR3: TGTGCCAGTACTCCGGGACAGGGGATCTACGAGCAGTACTTC.

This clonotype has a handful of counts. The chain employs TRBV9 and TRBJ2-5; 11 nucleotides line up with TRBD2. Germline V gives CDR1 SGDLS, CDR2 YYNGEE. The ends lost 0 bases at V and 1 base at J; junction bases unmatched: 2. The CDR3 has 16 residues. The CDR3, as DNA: TGTGCCAGCAGCGTAGCACTAGCGGGGGCCCAAGAGACCCAGTACTTC. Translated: CASSVALAGAQETQYF. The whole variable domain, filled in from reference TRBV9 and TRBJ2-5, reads DSGVTQTPKHLITATGQRVTLRCSPRSGDLSVYWYQQSLDQGLQFLIQYYNGEERAKGNILERFSAQQFPDLHSELNLSSLELGDSALYFCASSVALAGAQETQYFGPGTRLLVL.

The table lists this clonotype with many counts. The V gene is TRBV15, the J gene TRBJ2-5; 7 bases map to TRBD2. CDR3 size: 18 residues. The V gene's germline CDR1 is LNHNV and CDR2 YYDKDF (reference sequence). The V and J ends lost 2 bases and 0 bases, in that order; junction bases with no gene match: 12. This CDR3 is CATSRSGLASGDQETQYF. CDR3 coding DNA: TGTGCCACCAGCAGATCAGGCTTGGCTAGCGGTGACCAAGAGACCCAGTACTTC.

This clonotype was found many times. This CDR3 reads CASSIGQGSDQYF. In nucleotides, the CDR3 is TGCGCCAGCAGCATTGGACAGGGGTCGGATCAGTACTTC. The rearrangement uses TRBV5-1 and TRBJ2-7; 9 nucleotides line up with TRBD1. CDR1 and CDR2 from the germline V gene are SGHRS and YFSETQ. J lost 10 bases, V lost 4 bases, and 9 bases had no gene match. This CDR3 is built from 13 residues.